This T cell receptor beta chain was identified during a study of shared clonotypes between healthy human individuals (dated by TCRdb to between 2020 and 2021). About the full investigation: Three men and a couple of women, aged 18 to 49 years, made up the cohort. Leukapheresis yielded between about 0.94 and 8.9 billion PBMCs per donor. To increase sequencing depth and limit assay-specific biases, different laboratories used diverse techniques to prepare libraries and sequence TCR repertoires. Blood TCR repertoires of four to six healthy adults were deeply sequenced to estimate repertoire size and the extent of clonotype sharing between individuals. For each donor, three plates each were used for CD4 naive and CD4 memory, two plates were used for CD8 naive, and one plate was used for CD8 memory. What the study reported, not specific to this receptor: Because the study included a small number of donors, the genetic and exposure-history diversity represented was limited. Across a few donors, roughly 5.1% of naive CD4, roughly 3.5% of naive CD8, around 2.5% of memory CD4, and roughly 0.41% of memory CD8 clonotypes were shared. Sampling was limited to blood, and TCR repertoires in tissue likely differ from TCR repertoires in blood. Larger estimated clonotype richness was generally found for naive subsets than for memory subsets. Rarefaction of sorted-subset datasets indicated incomplete sequencing despite the large sequencing depth. Pairwise subsampling indicated that sequencing depth was expected to affect the degree of clonotype sharing among donors. Higher generation probabilities were observed for clonotypes shared by all four sorted-subset donors than for non-shared clonotypes.

Donors were healthy HIV-negative adults with no recently reported acute infections or vaccinations. Only Caucasian adults living in Nashville, Tennessee, USA were represented among the donors. CD4+ T cells were enriched by magnetic negative selection, after which naive cells were positively selected on CD45RA and the negative fraction was taken as the memory subset. After blood collection by leukapheresis, PBMCs were isolated using Ficoll-Histopaque density gradient centrifugation and then cryopreserved in the vapor phase of liquid nitrogen. Purity and quantity of every magnetically sorted T cell population were checked by analytical flow cytometry. Each sorted fraction had its genomic DNA isolated and then quantified by UV absorbance on a Nanodrop 2000c. Using the deep immunoSEQ assay, TCR CDR3 regions were amplified from genomic DNA by multiplex PCR. For each cell subset, the extracted genomic DNA was distributed evenly across all wells of several immunoSEQ 96-well plates, and each plate served as one replicate. For sorted subsets, around 200 ng genomic DNA, equal to about 30,000 T cell genomes, was loaded into each replicate PCR. Purified libraries were measured with a Qubit 3.0 fluorometer, size-checked on a Bioanalyzer 2100, and measured again with the KAPA Library Quantification kit. Each immunoSEQ 96-well plate was sequenced on its own single-read 150-cycle Illumina NextSeq 550 flow cell. In the paper's pipeline: Because the immunoSEQ output held only junctional sequences and lacked quality scores, the filtering could not match the filtering applied to full-length reads. Sequences were annotated with PyIR, a Python wrapper for IgBLAST v1.9, and V/J genes and CDR3 were assigned using IMGT germline references. Reads with weak V/J assignments (E-value above 1e-6), missing CDR3, stop codons, out-of-frame junctions, or ambiguous translated residues were removed. V3J clonotypes were defined as sequences sharing the same inferred V gene, J gene, and CDR3 amino acid sequence. Percentage overlap between repertoires was computed as shared unique clonotypes divided by the size of the smaller repertoire. Richness of each repertoire was evaluated using RTK rarefaction, the Chao1 estimator, and Recon v2.1 estimates of unobserved clonotypes. For all TCRbeta clonotypes obtained by the gDNA method from a handful of donors, generation probabilities were computed with OLGA. This immuneACCESS table, as held by TCRdb, lists in-frame sequences with V and J called but not all clones. Of the missing ones, under half trace to an unresolved V gene in checked studies; the others have no known cause. Clone size and the V and J calls come from that table; the DNA yielded D and trimming. The sample table lists about 2.5 million clones, roughly 90% of them with a count of one. 0.3% to 0.45% of the sample comes from the top ten.

In the case of this clone: No antigen is known for it. One base away there is no much larger clone; base qualities are not given.

The CDR3 covers 13 residues, taking in both the cysteine and the phenylalanine. Just the 39-base CDR3 DNA is kept, in frame starting at base 1. CDR1 MGHDK and CDR2 SYGVNS are derived from the germline V gene. Between the V and J ends, shortened by 8 bases and 5 bases respectively, the junction contains 15 bases. The receptor comes from a man in his late teens or twenties in good health. Some clones in this sample may be carry-over from other donors' samples. The V and J segments used are TRBV25-1 and TRBJ1-1; the D gene is possibly TRBD1, with 5 bases matching. Input material: naive CD4+ T cells from PBMCs. Taken with the paper, the label for cell subset or site translates to: CD45RA+ positively selected. The CDR3 sequence is CASGGAGWTEAFF. The bases are TGTGCCAGCGGGGGTGCGGGGTGGACTGAAGCTTTCTTT.